The next 8 T cell receptor beta chains were all read from a single sample in a study of blood T cells in healthy people across ages. Using a J-beta primer mix together with a sample-barcoded 5' primer, a second PCR was run for roughly 6 to 11 cycles. TCRdb re-called the 5' RACE reads with MiXCR, one entry per CDR3 protein. The repertoire holds more than 1,400,000 distinct CDR3 sequences, with 42% as singletons. Sequencing input: blood. The origin of the receptors is a woman aged 18 to 35 in good health.

This clonotype was seen only once. This rearrangement joins TRBV15 to TRBJ2-7, with TRBD2 as a possible D gene (6 bases). The closer fit of TRBJ2-5 to the DNA end suggests the J call may be wrong. Germline values: CDR1 LNHNV, CDR2 YYDKDF (reference sequence). The CDR3 length is 15 residues. CDR3 sequence reads: CATSGAGTLRGTQYF. The CDR3 bases are TGTGCCACCAGCGGGGCCGGGACTCTTCGGGGGACCCAGTACTTC.

The genes are TRBV6-2 or TRBV6-3 and TRBJ2-7; D is undetermined. Trimming left V 5 bases short and J 1 base short, with 12 bases between. Germline V lookup: CDR1 MNHEY, CDR2 SVGEGT. The length of the CDR3 is 14 residues. CDR3 in DNA: TGTGCCAGCAGTAACCTCCTAGGGTCCTACGAGCAGTACTTC. It translates to CASSNLLGSYEQYF.

The table lists this clonotype with a few counts. The J gene is TRBJ2-1, the V gene TRBV20-1, with a tentative D call TRBD2 (7 bases). Deletions cut 4 bases from V and 4 bases from J, with 20 bases between. The germline V gene has CDR1 DFQATT and CDR2 SNEGSKA (reference sequence). The CDR3 has 16 amino acids. CDR3 loop: CSANVGAGALYNEQFF. CDR3 nucleotides: TGCAGTGCTAATGTGGGGGCGGGGGCCCTATACAATGAGCAGTTCTTC.

This clonotype has only a few counts. The gene calls are TRBV14 and TRBJ1-1; D is unresolved. V was pared by 0 bases and J by 5 bases, with 16 bases between. The V gene's germline CDR1 is SGHDN and CDR2 FVKESK. This CDR3 spans 16 amino acids. As DNA, the CDR3 is TGTGCCAGCAGCCAAGATAGCTTTCGGGGTAGGACTGAAGCTTTCTTT. The encoded protein is CASSQDSFRGRTEAFF.

This clonotype was recorded a few times. The chain employs TRBV12-3 or TRBV12-4 and TRBJ2-4; a weak D match, TRBD1 (6 bases). The end of the DNA aligns better with TRBJ2-7, so the J call may be wrong. The CDR3 is made up of 13 amino acids. This CDR3 reads CASSITGSYEQYF. CDR3 nucleotides: TGTGCCAGCAGCATTACAGGGTCCTACGAGCAGTACTTC.

This clonotype was counted between two and nine times. The chain combines TRBV27 with TRBJ1-2, with unresolved D. Trimming removed 8 bases from V and 4 bases from J, with 17 bases in between. The CDR3 spans 14 residues. The V gene's germline CDR1 is MNHEY and CDR2 SMNVEV (reference sequence). CDR3 loop: CASGNRAGGYGYTF. In DNA, the CDR3 is TGTGCCAGCGGAAACCGGGCTGGTGGCTATGGCTACACCTTC.

A few counts support this clonotype. The rearrangement joins TRBV2 to TRBJ2-3; perhaps TRBD1 as D (5 bases). Germline assignment: CDR1 SNHLY and CDR2 FYNNEI. CDR3 size: 12 residues. Between the trimmed V and J ends, which lost 7 bases and 6 bases, there was a span of 11 bases. The CDR3 is CASTPTEDTQYF. CDR3 bases: TGTGCCAGCACGCCGACAGAGGATACGCAGTATTTT.

The chain carries TRBV7-9 and TRBJ2-5; TRBD2 might be the D (5 bases). Near its end, the DNA agrees better with TRBJ2-7, so the J call may be wrong. The germline V gene has CDR1 SEHNR and CDR2 FQNEAQ (reference sequence). The CDR3 consists of 15 residues. CDR3 in amino acids: CASSLGQPGYDEQYF. The CDR3 DNA reads as TGTGCCAGCAGCTTAGGTCAGCCGGGATACGACGAGCAGTACTTC.